This T cell receptor (beta chain) originates from a study of CD8 T cells in ankylosing spondylitis. V lost 5 bases and J 1 base, leaving 7 bases between the germline ends. CDR3 length: 13 amino acids. Germline V lookup: CDR1 ENHRY, CDR2 SYGVKD. Many counts were recorded for this clonotype. Using its own MiXCR run on the 5' RACE reads, TCRdb lists one record per CDR3 protein. The sample gives about 300,000 distinct CDR3 sequences, roughly 11% of which show up once; 9.1% is in the top ten. The chain carries TRBV10-3 and TRBJ2-3; D is unclear. This clonotype originated in a female donor with ankylosing spondylitis or in good health (not recorded which). The sequencing sample was made of blood, either unsorted or a sorted T cell fraction (not recorded which). The DNA for the CDR3 is TGTGCCATCAGTAGCTTCGGCACAGATACGCAGTATTTT. Residues: CAISSFGTDTQYF.